Listed below are T cell receptor beta chains from one sample, sequenced in a study of OX40 agonist ivuxolimab in advanced cancers. Here immunoSEQ multiplex PCR was the method, and the copy in TCRdb shows in-frame clones only, minus some. The data hold 55,000 to 80,000 clones, with roughly 86% observed a single time. Sequencing was performed on CD4+ or CD8+ T cells sorted from blood, taken in a trial of the OX40 agonist ivuxolimab. These receptors were obtained from an adult with an advanced solid tumor such as melanoma, head and neck, liver or kidney cancer. Both conserved end residues are part of each CDR3. A D gene is named only where the DNA matches it firmly. Clone size is not always given. Where it is, it says once, few, many or a class for expanded clones.

TRBJ1-6 | - | TRBV30 | - | CAWRSSYNSPLHF | TGTGCCTGGAGAAGCTCCTATAATTCACCCCTCCACTTT
TRBJ1-2 | TRBD1 | TRBV19 | - | CASSDQGAGYTF | TGTGCCAGTAGTGACCAGGGGGCTGGCTACACCTTC
TRBJ2-7 | TRBD1 | TRBV5-1 | - | CASSFSSGTGGEQYF | TGCGCCAGCAGTTTTTCCTCCGGGACAGGCGGCGAGCAGTACTTC
TRBJ1-3 | TRBD1 | TRBV28 | once | CAIRQGSGNTIYF | TGTGCCATCCGACAGGGCTCTGGAAACACCATATATTTT
TRBJ1-6 | TRBD1 | TRBV9 | - | CASSQGQRYNSPLHF | TGTGCCAGCAGCCAGGGACAGAGATATAATTCACCCCTCCACTTT
TRBJ2-6 | - | TRBV19 | once | CASSIGIAGRSGANVLTF | TGTGCCAGTAGTATAGGAATTGCCGGGCGCTCTGGGGCCAACGTCCTGACTTTC
TRBJ1-1 | - | TRBV6-5 | - | CASSYLGFEAFF | TGTGCCAGCAGTTACTTGGGGTTTGAAGCTTTCTTT
TRBJ2-2 | - | TRBV2 | - | CASSETSGFGELFF | TGTGCCAGCAGTGAAACGTCAGGGTTCGGGGAGCTGTTTTTT
TRBJ1-5 | TRBD1 | TRBV7-6 | - | CASSLGTVSNQPQHF | TGTGCCAGCAGTCTTGGGACAGTAAGCAATCAGCCCCAGCATTTT
TRBJ1-2 | TRBD1 | TRBV23-1 | - | CASSQKTLWTGGKSYGYTF | TGCGCCAGCAGTCAGAAAACCCTCTGGACAGGGGGCAAGTCCTATGGCTACACCTTC
TRBJ2-1 | - | TRBV11-2 | - | CASSSRGLINEQFF | TGTGCCAGCAGCTCCCGGGGACTTATCAATGAGCAGTTCTTC
TRBJ2-6 | - | TRBV6-1 | - | CASRQNSGANVLTF | TGTGCCAGCAGACAGAACTCTGGGGCCAACGTCCTGACTTTC
TRBJ2-7 | - | TRBV28 | - | CASRGGLTYEQYF | TGTGCCAGCAGAGGGGGACTTACCTACGAGCAGTACTTC
TRBJ1-2 | - | TRBV19 | - | CASSGQLLLNYGYTF | TGTGCCAGTAGCGGACAGCTTCTCCTAAACTATGGCTACACCTTC
TRBJ2-5 | - | TRBV4-2 | few | CASSPPTGTQYF | TGTGCCAGCAGCCCCCCCACGGGGACCCAGTACTTC
TRBJ2-7 | - | TRBV27 | once | CASSRWTGEQYF | TGTGCCAGCAGTCGATGGACCGGCGAGCAGTACTTC
TRBJ1-2 | TRBD1 | TRBV5-1 | - | CASSAGQGVHRDGYTF | TGCGCCAGCAGCGCGGGACAGGGGGTTCACCGGGATGGCTACACCTTC
TRBJ2-5 | TRBD2 | TRBV5-1 | - | CASSWGTSGRETQYF | TGCGCCAGCAGCTGGGGGACTAGCGGACGGGAGACCCAGTACTTC
TRBJ1-1 | - | TRBV18 | - | CASSPFSVSTSNTEAFF | TGTGCCAGCTCACCATTTTCCGTGTCAACCTCGAACACTGAAGCTTTCTTT
TRBJ2-2 | - | TRBV21-1 | - | CASSPWRERTGELFF | TGTGCCAGCAGCCCTTGGCGGGAGCGCACCGGGGAGCTGTTTTTT
TRBJ1-1 | - | TRBV28 | - | CASSSQEGAFF | TGTGCCAGCAGTTCTCAAGAGGGAGCTTTCTTT
TRBJ1-5 | - | TRBV6-1 | - | CASSGDGNSNQPQHF | TGTGCCAGCAGTGGAGACGGGAATAGCAATCAGCCCCAGCATTTT
TRBJ1-3 | - | TRBV30 | few | CAWARGISGNTIYF | TGTGCCTGGGCTCGGGGTATCTCTGGAAACACCATATATTTT
TRBJ2-3 | - | TRBV5-8 | - | CASSSSTVISDTQYF | TGTGCCAGCAGCTCGTCGACAGTCATTTCAGATACGCAGTATTTT